Sequencing of this T cell receptor (beta chain) was carried out in a study of T cells in Graves' hyperthyroidism and ophthalmopathy. This clonotype was found many times. RNA transcripts provided the source from which TCR beta CDR3 regions were amplified. TCR CDR3 regions were first amplified by RT-PCR with HTBI primers. TCRdb passed the multiplex PCR reads through MiXCR, listing each CDR3 protein once. Of about 700,000 distinct CDR3 sequences in the sample, 13% to 15% are singletons; the top ten hold about a tenth. Fresh 10 ml peripheral blood yielded PBMCs. The CDR3 consists of 14 residues. Germline V lookup: CDR1 SNHLY, CDR2 FYNNEI. Trimming removed 3 bases from V and 4 bases from J, with 11 bases in between.

This clonotype was sampled from a woman aged 18-30 years with Graves' hyperthyroidism. The chain carries TRBV2 and TRBJ2-3; D call uncertain. Sequencing was performed on blood. CDR3 amino acids: CASSEAPSPDTQYF. CDR3 nucleotides: TGTGCCAGCAGTGAGGCACCCTCCCCAGATACGCAGTATTTT.